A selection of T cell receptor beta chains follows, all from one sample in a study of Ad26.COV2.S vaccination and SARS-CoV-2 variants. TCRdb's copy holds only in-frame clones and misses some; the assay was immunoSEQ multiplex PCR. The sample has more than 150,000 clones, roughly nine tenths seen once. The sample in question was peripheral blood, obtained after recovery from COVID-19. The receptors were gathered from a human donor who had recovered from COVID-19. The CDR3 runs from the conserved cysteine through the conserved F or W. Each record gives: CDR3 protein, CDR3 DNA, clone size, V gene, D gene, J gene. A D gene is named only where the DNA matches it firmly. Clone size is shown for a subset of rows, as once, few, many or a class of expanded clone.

CASSSIPPGQGLVDTQYF	TGTGCCAGCAGCTCAATTCCCCCGGGACAGGGGTTAGTAGATACGCAGTATTTT	NA	TRBV7-6	TRBD1	TRBJ2-3
CASSLEAGSNTGELFF	TGTGCCAGCAGCTTGGAAGCGGGATCGAACACCGGGGAGCTGTTTTTT	NA	TRBV5-5	TRBD2	TRBJ2-2
CASSLSSRNTEAFF	TGCGCCAGCAGCTTGTCCTCCAGGAACACTGAAGCTTTCTTT	NA	TRBV5-1	NA	TRBJ1-1
CASSPGGSEGDTIYF	TGTGCCAGCAGCCCGGGGGGAAGCGAGGGAGACACCATATATTTT	NA	TRBV3-1/TRBV3-2	NA	TRBJ1-3
CASSLGGETVAFF	TGCGCCAGCAGCTTGGGAGGAGAAACCGTAGCTTTCTTT	NA	TRBV5-1	NA	TRBJ1-1
CASSDSTGGYNEQFF	TGTGCCAGCAGTGACTCGACGGGAGGGTACAATGAGCAGTTCTTC	NA	TRBV6-4	TRBD2	TRBJ2-1
CASSTGRGKETQYF	TGTGCCAGCAGCACCGGGAGAGGGAAGGAGACCCAGTACTTC	once	TRBV7-3	NA	TRBJ2-5
CASSGGTSYNEQFF	TGTGCCAGCAGCGGGGGGACCTCTTACAATGAGCAGTTCTTC	once	TRBV11-1	NA	TRBJ2-1
CASSLLEGANYGYTF	TGCGCCAGCAGCCTTTTGGAGGGAGCTAACTATGGCTACACCTTC	NA	TRBV5-1	NA	TRBJ1-2
CASSSYYSRTEKVYEQYF	TGTGCCAGCAGCTCTTATTACTCCCGGACAGAAAAAGTCTACGAGCAGTACTTC	once	TRBV5-6	NA	TRBJ2-7
CASSPRGNYGYTF	TGTGCCAGCAGCCCCCGCGGTAACTATGGCTACACCTTC	NA	TRBV6-5	NA	TRBJ1-2
CASRHDGLRVSNQPQHF	TGTGCCAGTAGACATGACGGGCTTCGGGTTAGCAATCAGCCCCAGCATTTT	NA	TRBV19	NA	TRBJ1-5
CATSDDWSGYTF	TGTGCCACCAGTGATGACTGGAGCGGCTACACCTTC	NA	TRBV24-1	NA	TRBJ1-2
CASSLSGSQETQYF	TGTGCCAGCAGCTTATCGGGTTCCCAGGAGACCCAGTACTTC	once	TRBV7-3	NA	TRBJ2-5
CASSTPEGVLITDTQYF	TGTGCCAGTAGTACCCCGGAGGGTGTGTTAATCACAGATACGCAGTATTTT	NA	TRBV19	NA	TRBJ2-3
CASTRGGVLNTEAFF	TGTGCCAGCACCCGGGGGGGGGTACTGAACACTGAAGCTTTCTTT	NA	TRBV6-6	NA	TRBJ1-1
CAWSVLTRPYEQYF	TGTGCCTGGAGTGTACTAACCCGACCCTACGAGCAGTACTTC	NA	TRBV30	NA	TRBJ2-7
CASSTLLSYEQYF	TGTGCCAGTAGTACTTTACTCTCCTACGAGCAGTACTTC	once	TRBV19	NA	TRBJ2-7
CASSSQDTQYF	TGTGCCAGCAGCTCTCAAGATACGCAGTATTTT	NA	TRBV7-3	NA	TRBJ2-3
CASRQGRDGYNEQFF	TGTGCCAGCAGACAGGGCCGGGACGGATACAATGAGCAGTTCTTC	NA	TRBV6-6	NA	TRBJ2-1
CASSIGVSPLHF	TGTGCCAGTAGTATTGGCGTCTCACCCCTCCACTTT	NA	TRBV19	NA	TRBJ1-6
CASSRGSDTQYF	TGTGCCAGCAGCCGAGGGTCAGATACGCAGTATTTT	NA	TRBV7-2	NA	TRBJ2-3
CASSPGASFNQPQHF	TGTGCCAGCAGTCCCGGGGCTTCCTTCAATCAGCCCCAGCATTTT	few	TRBV6-2/TRBV6-3	NA	TRBJ1-5
CASAPQSSGEKLFF	TGTGCCAGCGCTCCCCAGAGTTCTGGTGAAAAACTGTTTTTT	once	TRBV25-1	NA	TRBJ1-4
CASRQDLASGQETQYF	TGTGCCAGCAGGCAAGACCTAGCTAGCGGCCAAGAGACCCAGTACTTC	NA	TRBV7-9	TRBD2	TRBJ2-5
CASIRLAGDPDTQYF	TGTGCCAGCATCAGACTAGCGGGGGATCCAGATACGCAGTATTTT	NA	TRBV6-5	TRBD2	TRBJ2-3
CASSLGGGYEQYF	TGTGCCAGCAGCTTAGGGGGGGGTTACGAGCAGTACTTC	NA	TRBV11-3	TRBD2	TRBJ2-7
CASSLAASYNEQFF	TGTGCCAGCAGCTTGGCGGCCAGCTACAATGAGCAGTTCTTC	NA	TRBV5-8	NA	TRBJ2-1
CASSVYGTGGSGANVLTF	TGTGCCAGCAGCGTATATGGGACAGGGGGCTCTGGGGCCAACGTCCTGACTTTC	NA	TRBV9	TRBD1	TRBJ2-6
CASSYSILAVTGELFF	TGTGCCAGCAGTTACTCGATTCTAGCCGTCACCGGGGAGCTGTTTTTT	NA	TRBV6-5	NA	TRBJ2-2
CSVDPVSYGYTF	TGCAGCGTTGACCCCGTTTCCTATGGCTACACCTTC	few	TRBV29-1	NA	TRBJ1-2
CASSLFSGYEQYF	TGCGCCAGCAGCTTGTTTTCGGGATACGAGCAGTACTTC	NA	TRBV5-1	NA	TRBJ2-7
CASSQDPDSPLPLTDTQYF	TGTGCCAGCAGCCAAGATCCCGACAGTCCACTTCCCCTCACAGATACGCAGTATTTT	NA	TRBV4-2	NA	TRBJ2-3
CASSTQDRNQPQHF	TGTGCCAGCTCAACGCAGGACCGCAATCAGCCCCAGCATTTT	NA	TRBV18	NA	TRBJ1-5
CATSTWSGGVETQYF	TGTGCCACCAGTACCTGGTCAGGGGGCGTCGAGACCCAGTACTTC	once	TRBV24-1	TRBD1	TRBJ2-5
CASEEKDAIYEQYF	TGTGCCTCCGAAGAGAAGGACGCAATCTACGAGCAGTACTTC	once	TRBV28	NA	TRBJ2-7
CASSFIFGSYTDTQYF	TGTGCCAGCAGCTTTATTTTCGGGAGTTATACAGATACGCAGTATTTT	NA	TRBV7-2	NA	TRBJ2-3
CASSERDRVGYTF	TGTGCCAGCAGTGAAAGAGACAGGGTTGGCTACACCTTC	NA	TRBV6-1	TRBD1	TRBJ1-2
CASSLPPGVVAFF	TGTGCCAGCAGTTTACCGCCTGGGGTGGTAGCTTTCTTT	NA	TRBV12-3/TRBV12-4	NA	TRBJ1-1
CASSVGENSYEQYF	TGTGCCAGCAGCGTAGGAGAAAATTCCTACGAGCAGTACTTC	NA	TRBV9	NA	TRBJ2-7
CARDRGEYEQYF	TGTGCCAGGGACAGGGGCGAATACGAGCAGTACTTC	NA	TRBV19	TRBD1	TRBJ2-7
CACNPRRGRNTEAFF	TGTGCCTGTAATCCACGGCGGGGAAGGAACACTGAAGCTTTCTTT	NA	TRBV30	NA	TRBJ1-1
CASSLEGSNYGYTF	TGTGCCAGCAGCTTGGAAGGCAGTAACTATGGCTACACCTTC	NA	TRBV5-6	NA	TRBJ1-2
CASQKGLAGVTDTQYF	TGCGCCAGCCAAAAGGGACTAGCGGGAGTTACAGATACGCAGTATTTT	NA	TRBV5-1	TRBD2	TRBJ2-3
CASSSTGDRGRYTQYF	TGTGCCAGCAGCTCCACCGGGGACAGGGGGCGTTATACGCAGTATTTT	NA	TRBV13	TRBD1	TRBJ2-3
CAISSGVNTEAFF	TGTGCCATCAGCTCGGGGGTGAACACTGAAGCTTTCTTT	NA	TRBV10-3	NA	TRBJ1-1
CASGNTGELFF	TGCGCCAGCGGGAACACCGGGGAGCTGTTTTTT	few	TRBV5-1	NA	TRBJ2-2
CASSLAVGVTSGANVLTF	TGTGCCAGCAGCTTAGCTGTGGGCGTTACCTCTGGGGCCAACGTCCTGACTTTC	NA	TRBV7-9	NA	TRBJ2-6
CASSLEVSSYGYTF	TGCGCCAGCAGCTTGGAGGTGTCGAGCTATGGCTACACCTTC	NA	TRBV5-1	NA	TRBJ1-2
CASSPTVQNQPQHF	TGTGCCAGCTCACCGACGGTTCAGAATCAGCCCCAGCATTTT	once	TRBV18	NA	TRBJ1-5
CASSFDSAKAFF	TGTGCCAGCAGCTTTGACTCCGCCAAGGCTTTCTTT	NA	TRBV7-8	NA	TRBJ1-1
CASSLDGGGAETQYF	TGTGCCAGCAGCTTAGATGGAGGGGGGGCGGAGACCCAGTACTTC	NA	TRBV11-1	NA	TRBJ2-5
CAITAEGRQQADTQYF	TGTGCCATCACCGCGGAGGGGCGGCAGCAGGCAGATACGCAGTATTTT	NA	TRBV10-3	NA	TRBJ2-3